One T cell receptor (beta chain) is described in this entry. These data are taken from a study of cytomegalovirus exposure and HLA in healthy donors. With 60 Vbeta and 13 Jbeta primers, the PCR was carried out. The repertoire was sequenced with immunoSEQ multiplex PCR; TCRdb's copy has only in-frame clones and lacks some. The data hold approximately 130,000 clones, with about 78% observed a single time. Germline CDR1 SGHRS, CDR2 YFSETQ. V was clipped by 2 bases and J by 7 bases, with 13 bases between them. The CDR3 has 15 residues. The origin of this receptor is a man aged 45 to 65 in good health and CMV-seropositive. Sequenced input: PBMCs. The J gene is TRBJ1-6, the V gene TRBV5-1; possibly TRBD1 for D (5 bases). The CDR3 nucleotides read TGCGCCAGCAGCTTACAAGGGGCTGGAAATTCACCCCTCCACTTT. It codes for CASSLQGAGNSPLHF.